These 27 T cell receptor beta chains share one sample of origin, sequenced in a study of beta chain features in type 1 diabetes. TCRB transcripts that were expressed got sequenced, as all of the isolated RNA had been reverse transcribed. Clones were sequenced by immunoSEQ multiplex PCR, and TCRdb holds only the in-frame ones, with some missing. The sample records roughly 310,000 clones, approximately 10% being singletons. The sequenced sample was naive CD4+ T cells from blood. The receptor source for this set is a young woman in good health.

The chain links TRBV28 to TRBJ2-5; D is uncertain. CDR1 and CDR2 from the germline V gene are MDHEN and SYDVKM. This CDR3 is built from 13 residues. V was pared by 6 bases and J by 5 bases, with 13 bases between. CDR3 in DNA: TGTGCCAGCAGCCGACGGGTGCAGGAGACCCAGTACTTC. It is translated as CASSRRVQETQYF.

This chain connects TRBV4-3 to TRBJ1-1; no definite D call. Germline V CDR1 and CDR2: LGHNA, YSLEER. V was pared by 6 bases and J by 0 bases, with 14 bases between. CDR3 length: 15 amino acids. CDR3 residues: CASSRSTYLNTEAFF. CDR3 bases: TGCGCCAGCAGTAGGTCGACTTATTTGAACACTGAAGCTTTCTTT.

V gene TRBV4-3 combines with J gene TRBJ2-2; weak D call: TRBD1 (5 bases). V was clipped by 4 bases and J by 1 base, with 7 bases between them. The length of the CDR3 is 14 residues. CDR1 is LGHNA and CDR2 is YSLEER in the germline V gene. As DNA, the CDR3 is TGCGCCAGCAGCCGGCAGGGGAACACCGGGGAGCTGTTTTTT. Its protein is CASSRQGNTGELFF.

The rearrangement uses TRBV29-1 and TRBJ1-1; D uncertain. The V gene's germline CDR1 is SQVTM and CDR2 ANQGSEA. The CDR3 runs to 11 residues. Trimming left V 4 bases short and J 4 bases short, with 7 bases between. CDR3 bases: TGCAGCGTTGCCGAGGCCACTGAAGCTTTCTTT. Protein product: CSVAEATEAFF. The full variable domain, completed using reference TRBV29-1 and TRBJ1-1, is SAVISQKPSRDICQRGTSLTIQCQVDSQVTMMFWYRQQPGQSLTLIATANQGSEATYESGFVIDKFPISRPNLTFSTLTVSNMSPEDSSIYLCSVAEATEAFFGQGTRLTVV.

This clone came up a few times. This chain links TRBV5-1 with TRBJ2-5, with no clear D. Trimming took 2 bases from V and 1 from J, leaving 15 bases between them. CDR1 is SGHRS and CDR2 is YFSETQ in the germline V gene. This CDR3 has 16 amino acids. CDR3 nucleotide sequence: TGCGCCAGCAGCTTTCTGAGTTCTGTCATCCAAGAGACCCAGTACTTC. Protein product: CASSFLSSVIQETQYF.

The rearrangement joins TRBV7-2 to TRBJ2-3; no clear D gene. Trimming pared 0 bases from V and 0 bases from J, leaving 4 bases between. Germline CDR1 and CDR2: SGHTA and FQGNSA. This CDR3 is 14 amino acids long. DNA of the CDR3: TGTGCCAGCAGCTTAGCTGGCAGCACAGATACGCAGTATTTT. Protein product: CASSLAGSTDTQYF. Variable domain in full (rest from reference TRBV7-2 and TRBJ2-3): GAGVSQSPSNKVTEKGKDVELRCDPISGHTALYWYRQSLGQGLEFLIYFQGNSAPDKSGLPSDRFSAERTGGSVSTLTIQRTQQEDSAVYLCASSLAGSTDTQYFGPGTRLTVL.

DNA for the CDR3: TGTGCCAGCAGTAAGGTGTGGGCCGTGACATACGAGCAGTACTTC. This translates into CASSKVWAVTYEQYF. This sequence joins TRBV28 and TRBJ2-7, with D unclear. Germline assignment: CDR1 MDHEN and CDR2 SYDVKM. This CDR3 comprises 15 residues. V lost 5 bases and J lost 4, with 18 bases in between.

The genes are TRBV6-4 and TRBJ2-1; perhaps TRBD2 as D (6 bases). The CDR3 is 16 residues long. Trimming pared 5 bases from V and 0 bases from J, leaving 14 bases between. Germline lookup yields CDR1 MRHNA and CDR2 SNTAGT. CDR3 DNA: TGTGCCAGCAGTAGACTAGAGAGTTTCTCCTACAATGAGCAGTTCTTC. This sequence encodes CASSRLESFSYNEQFF.

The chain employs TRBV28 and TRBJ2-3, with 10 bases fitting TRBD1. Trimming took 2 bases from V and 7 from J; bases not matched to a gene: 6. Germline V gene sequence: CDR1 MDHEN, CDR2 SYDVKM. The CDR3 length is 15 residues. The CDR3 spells CASSLPGTGANTQYF. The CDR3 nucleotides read TGTGCCAGCAGTTTACCCGGGACAGGGGCAAATACGCAGTATTTT.

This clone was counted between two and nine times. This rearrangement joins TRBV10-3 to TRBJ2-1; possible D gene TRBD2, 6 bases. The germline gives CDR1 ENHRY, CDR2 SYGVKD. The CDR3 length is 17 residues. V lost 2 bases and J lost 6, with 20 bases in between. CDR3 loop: CAISERASATPGNEQFF. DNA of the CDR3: TGTGCCATCAGTGAGCGGGCTAGCGCGACTCCGGGCAATGAGCAGTTCTTC.

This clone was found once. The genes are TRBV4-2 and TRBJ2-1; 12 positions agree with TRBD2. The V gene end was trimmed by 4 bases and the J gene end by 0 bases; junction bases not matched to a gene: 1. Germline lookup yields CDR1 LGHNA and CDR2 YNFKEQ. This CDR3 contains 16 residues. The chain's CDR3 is CASSLTSGSSYNEQFF. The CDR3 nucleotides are TGTGCCAGCAGCCTGACTAGCGGGAGCTCCTACAATGAGCAGTTCTTC.

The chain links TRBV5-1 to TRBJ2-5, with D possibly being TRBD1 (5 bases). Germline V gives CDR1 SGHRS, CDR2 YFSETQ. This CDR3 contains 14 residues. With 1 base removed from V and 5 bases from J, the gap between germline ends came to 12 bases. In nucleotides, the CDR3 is TGCGCCAGCAGCTTGTCCCCAGGGTACGAGACCCAGTACTTC. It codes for CASSLSPGYETQYF.

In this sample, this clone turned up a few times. The CDR3 reads CASSSTSGAQETQYF. CDR3 in DNA: TGTGCCAGCAGCTCAACTAGCGGGGCCCAAGAGACCCAGTACTTC. The chain joins TRBV7-3 to TRBJ2-5, with 10 bases fitting TRBD2. The junction had 3 bases not matched to a gene; V was cut back by 4 bases and J by 1 base. The germline CDR1 and CDR2 sequences are SGHTA and FQGTGA. This CDR3 spans 15 amino acids.

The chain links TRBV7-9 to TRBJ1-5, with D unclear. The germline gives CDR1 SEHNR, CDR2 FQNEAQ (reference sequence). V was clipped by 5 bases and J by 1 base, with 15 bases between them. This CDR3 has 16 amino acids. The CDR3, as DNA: TGTGCCAGCAGCCCCCCGGGTGAAGCGAGCAATCAGCCCCAGCATTTT. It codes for CASSPPGEASNQPQHF.

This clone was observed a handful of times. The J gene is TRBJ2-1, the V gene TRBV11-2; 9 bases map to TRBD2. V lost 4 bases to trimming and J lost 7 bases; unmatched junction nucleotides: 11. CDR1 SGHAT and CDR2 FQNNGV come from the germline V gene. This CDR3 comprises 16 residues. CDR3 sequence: CASSSRASGIGNEQFF. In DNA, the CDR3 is TGTGCCAGCAGCTCCCGTGCTAGCGGGATAGGAAATGAGCAGTTCTTC. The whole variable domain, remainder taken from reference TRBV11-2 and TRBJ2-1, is EAGVAQSPRYKIIEKRQSVAFWCNPISGHATLYWYQQILGQGPKLLIQFQNNGVVDDSQLPKDRFSAERLKGVDSTLKIQPAKLEDSAVYLCASSSRASGIGNEQFFGPGTRLTVL.

CDR3 region: CASSPWGQLPYEQYF. CDR3 DNA sequence: TGCGCCAGCAGCCCCTGGGGGCAGCTTCCCTACGAGCAGTACTTC. The rearrangement links TRBV4-1 to TRBJ2-7, with D possibly TRBD1 on 6 matching bases. This CDR3 region has 15 residues. The V gene's germline CDR1 is MGHRA and CDR2 YSYEKL. The V end was cut by 4 bases, the J end by 2 bases, with 15 bases between.

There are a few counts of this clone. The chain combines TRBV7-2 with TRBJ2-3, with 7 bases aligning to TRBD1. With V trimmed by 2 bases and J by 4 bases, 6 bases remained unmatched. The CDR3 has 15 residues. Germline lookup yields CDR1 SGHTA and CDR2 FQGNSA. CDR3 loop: CASSLRQGWADTQYF. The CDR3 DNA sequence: TGTGCCAGCAGCTTACGACAGGGTTGGGCAGATACGCAGTATTTT.

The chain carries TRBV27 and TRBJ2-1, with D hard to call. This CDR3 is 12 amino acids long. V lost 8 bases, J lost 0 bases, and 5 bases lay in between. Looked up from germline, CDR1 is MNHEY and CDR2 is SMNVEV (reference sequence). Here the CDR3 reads CASGSSYNEQFF. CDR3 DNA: TGTGCCAGCGGTAGCTCCTACAATGAGCAGTTCTTC.

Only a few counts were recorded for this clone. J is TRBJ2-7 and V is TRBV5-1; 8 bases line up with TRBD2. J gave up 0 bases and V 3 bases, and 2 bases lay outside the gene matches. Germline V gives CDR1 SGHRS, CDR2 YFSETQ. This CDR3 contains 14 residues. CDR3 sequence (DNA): TGCGCCAGCAGCTCCGGGACTAGCTCCTACGAGCAGTACTTC. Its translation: CASSSGTSSYEQYF.

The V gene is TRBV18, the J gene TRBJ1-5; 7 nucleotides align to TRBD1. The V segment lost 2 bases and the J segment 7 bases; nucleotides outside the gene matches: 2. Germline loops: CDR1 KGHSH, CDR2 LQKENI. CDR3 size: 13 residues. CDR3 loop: CASSPGQDQPQHF. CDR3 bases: TGTGCCAGCTCACCAGGACAGGACCAGCCCCAGCATTTT. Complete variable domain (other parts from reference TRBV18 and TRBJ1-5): NAGVMQNPRHLVRRRGQEARLRCSPMKGHSHVYWYRQLPEEGLKFMVYLQKENIIDESGMPKERFSAEFPKEGPSILRIQQVVRGDSAAYFCASSPGQDQPQHFGDGTRLSIL.

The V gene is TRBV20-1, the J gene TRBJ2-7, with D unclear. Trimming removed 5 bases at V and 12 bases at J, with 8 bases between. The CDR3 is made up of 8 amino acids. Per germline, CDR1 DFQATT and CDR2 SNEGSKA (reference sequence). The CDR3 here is CSAPPSYF. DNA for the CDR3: TGCAGTGCTCCCCCCTCGTACTTC.

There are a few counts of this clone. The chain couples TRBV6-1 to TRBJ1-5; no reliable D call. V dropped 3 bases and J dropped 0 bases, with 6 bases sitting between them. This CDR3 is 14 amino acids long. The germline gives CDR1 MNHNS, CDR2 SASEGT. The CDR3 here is CASSDRNSNQPQHF. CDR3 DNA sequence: TGTGCCAGCAGTGACAGAAATAGCAATCAGCCCCAGCATTTT.

CDR3 sequence (DNA): TGTGCCAGCAGCATAACACAGGGGGATAACTATGGCTACACCTTC. It yields the protein CASSITQGDNYGYTF. The chain uses TRBV4-2 and TRBJ1-2, with 8 bases matching TRBD1. CDR1 and CDR2 (germline): LGHNA, YNFKEQ. The V and J ends lost 5 bases and 1 base, in that order; junction bases with no gene match: 6. The CDR3 extends over 15 amino acids.

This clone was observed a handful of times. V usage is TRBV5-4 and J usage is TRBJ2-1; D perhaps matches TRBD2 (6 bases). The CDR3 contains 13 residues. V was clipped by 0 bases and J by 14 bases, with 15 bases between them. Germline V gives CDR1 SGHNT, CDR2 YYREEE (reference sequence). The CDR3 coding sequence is TGTGCCAGCAGCTTGGTGGGTCGGGAGAGGGAGTTCTTC. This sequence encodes CASSLVGREREFF.

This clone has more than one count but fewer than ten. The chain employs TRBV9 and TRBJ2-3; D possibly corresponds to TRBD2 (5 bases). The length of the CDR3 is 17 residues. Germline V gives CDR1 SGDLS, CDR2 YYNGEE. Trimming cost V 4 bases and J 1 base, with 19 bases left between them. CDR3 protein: CASSPRPTVRGTDTQYF. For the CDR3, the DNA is TGTGCCAGCAGCCCCCGTCCGACCGTGCGGGGCACAGATACGCAGTATTTT.

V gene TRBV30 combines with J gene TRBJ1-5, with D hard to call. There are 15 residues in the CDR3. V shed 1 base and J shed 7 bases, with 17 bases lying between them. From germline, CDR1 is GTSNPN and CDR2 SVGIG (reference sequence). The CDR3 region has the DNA TGTGCCTGGAGTGCCGACGGGGTTAGGAGGCAGCCCCAGCATTTT. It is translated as CAWSADGVRRQPQHF.

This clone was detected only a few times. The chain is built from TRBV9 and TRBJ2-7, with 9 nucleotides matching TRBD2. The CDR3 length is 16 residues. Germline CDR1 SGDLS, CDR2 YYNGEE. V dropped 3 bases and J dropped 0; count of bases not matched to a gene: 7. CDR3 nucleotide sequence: TGTGCCAGCAGCGCCCAATCTAGCGGGATCTCCTACGAGCAGTACTTC. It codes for CASSAQSSGISYEQYF.